Listed below are T cell receptor beta chains from one sample, sequenced in a study of T cells expressing NK-cell markers. TCRdb reprocessed the 5' RACE reads and keeps a single row for each CDR3 protein, giving no DNA. The sample's table shows about 260,000 distinct CDR3 sequences. Source material: blood T cells: a sorted CD56 or NKG2C T cell subset, CD4+ or CD8+ T cells, or bulk PBMC T cells (not recorded which). The receptors stem from a woman aged 18 to 75 in good health. CDR3s include the opening cysteine and the closing phenylalanine or tryptophan.

TRBJ1-4 | 16 | TRBV18 | CASSTTGVATNEKLFF
TRBJ2-5 | 16 | TRBV6-5 | CASSYSPTLHGETQYF
TRBJ2-5 | 13 | TRBV25-1 | CASKRGSEETQYF
TRBJ2-1 | 14 | TRBV12-3/TRBV12-4 | CAGTSGRPGNEQFF
TRBJ2-1 | 13 | TRBV7-3 | CASSLQGGYEQFF
TRBJ1-2 | 14 | TRBV6-1 | CASSQGGDNYGYTF
TRBJ2-1 | 15 | TRBV11-2 | CASTETVSSYNEQFF
TRBJ1-1 | 14 | TRBV20-1 | CSARASGSDTEAFF
TRBJ1-1 | 12 | TRBV7-9 | CASSSQASPGIF
TRBJ2-4 | 15 | TRBV27 | CASSSGQGRWNIQYF
TRBJ1-3 | 18 | TRBV11-2 | CASSLEGRQVLSGNTIYF
TRBJ2-5 | 15 | TRBV7-6 | CASSPTTRQQETQYF
TRBJ2-7 | 14 | TRBV12-3/TRBV12-4 | CASSLARGIYEQYF
TRBJ2-7 | 14 | TRBV18 | CASSPQGTGYEQYF
TRBJ2-3 | 15 | TRBV7-9 | CASSFVGRLTDTQYF
TRBJ2-7 | 14 | TRBV20-1 | CSARISGTTYEQYF
TRBJ2-7 | 14 | TRBV3-1 | CASSTGRGSYEQYF
TRBJ2-7 | 15 | TRBV4-3 | CASSQEASYNYEQYF
TRBJ1-1 | 14 | TRBV12-3/TRBV12-4 | CASRVQGASTEAFF
TRBJ2-3 | 14 | TRBV7-8 | CASSLAGITDTQYF
TRBJ2-1 | 14 | TRBV11-2 | CASSLDPGGNEQFF
TRBJ2-2 | 14 | TRBV12-3/TRBV12-4 | CASSDRGMSGELFF
TRBJ1-2 | 13 | TRBV19 | CASSTTGGYGYTF
TRBJ1-2 | 15 | TRBV6-1 | CASSPPGSKHYGYTF
TRBJ2-7 | 15 | TRBV20-1 | CSARGRTYEGYEQYF
TRBJ2-1 | 14 | TRBV7-2 | CASRRGLAGNEQFF
TRBJ2-7 | 12 | TRBV20-1 | CSAKRGNDEQYF
TRBJ2-3 | 16 | TRBV6-2/TRBV6-3 | CASSYGAGEAVATQYF
TRBJ2-3 | 15 | TRBV5-1 | CASSLMRGRTDTQYF
TRBJ1-2 | 14 | TRBV30 | CAWSPDRGNYGYTF
TRBJ2-3 | 14 | TRBV6-4 | CASSDFPNTDTQYF
TRBJ1-1 | 17 | TRBV20-1 | CSARTQSGGALNTEAFF
TRBJ2-2 | 14 | TRBV2 | CASRDLASTGELFF
TRBJ2-1 | 13 | TRBV29-1 | CSVVGSSYNEQFF
TRBJ2-7 | 13 | TRBV28 | CASSFGPTYEQYF
TRBJ2-3 | 13 | TRBV29-1 | CSVEPDSSDTQYF
TRBJ1-3 | 12 | TRBV29-1 | CSAGTVGNTIYF
TRBJ2-3 | 22 | TRBV5-6 | CASSSPGQGTSGRAGAPDTQYF
TRBJ2-1 | 22 | TRBV23-1 | CASSLPAGVPGLATVSYNEQFF
TRBJ2-2 | 16 | TRBV15 | CATSSFLAVNTGELFF
TRBJ2-1 | 15 | TRBV5-1 | CASSWRTSGGEGQFF
TRBJ2-3 | 14 | TRBV2 | CASSARPVTDTQYF
TRBJ2-2 | 14 | TRBV20-1 | CSARPLLGTGELFF
TRBJ2-1 | 16 | TRBV7-3 | CASSPQGTGGYNEQFF
TRBJ2-5 | 16 | TRBV7-2 | CASSLARLISEETQYF